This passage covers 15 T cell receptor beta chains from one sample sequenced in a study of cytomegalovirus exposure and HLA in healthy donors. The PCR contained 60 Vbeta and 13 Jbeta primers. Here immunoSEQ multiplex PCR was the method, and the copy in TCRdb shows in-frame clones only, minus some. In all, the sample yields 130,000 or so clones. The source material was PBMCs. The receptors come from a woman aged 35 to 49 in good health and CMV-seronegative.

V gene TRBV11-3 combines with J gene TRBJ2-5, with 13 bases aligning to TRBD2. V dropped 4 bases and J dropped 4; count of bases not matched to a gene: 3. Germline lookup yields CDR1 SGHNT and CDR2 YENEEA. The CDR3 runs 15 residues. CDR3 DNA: TGTGCCAGCAGCTCTGGGACTAGCGGGGTAGAGACCCAGTACTTC. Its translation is CASSSGTSGVETQYF.

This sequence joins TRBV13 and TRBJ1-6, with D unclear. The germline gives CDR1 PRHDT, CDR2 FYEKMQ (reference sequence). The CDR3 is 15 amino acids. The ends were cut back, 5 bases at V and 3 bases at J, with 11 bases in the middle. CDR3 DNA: TGTGCCAGCAGCCCCGGGTCGAGCTATAATTCACCCCTCCACTTT. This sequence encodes CASSPGSSYNSPLHF.

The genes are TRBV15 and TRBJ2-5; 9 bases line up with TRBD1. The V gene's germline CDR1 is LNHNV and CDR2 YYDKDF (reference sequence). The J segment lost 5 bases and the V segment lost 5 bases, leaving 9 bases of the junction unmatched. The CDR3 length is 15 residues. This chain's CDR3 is CATSPLGTGLETQYF. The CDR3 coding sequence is TGTGCCACCAGCCCCCTTGGGACAGGGCTGGAGACCCAGTACTTC.

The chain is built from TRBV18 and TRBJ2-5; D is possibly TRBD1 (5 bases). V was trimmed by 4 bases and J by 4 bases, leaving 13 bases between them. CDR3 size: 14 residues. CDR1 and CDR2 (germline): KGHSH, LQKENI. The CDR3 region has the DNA TGTGCCAGCTCACTTGGACATCAACGAGAGACCCAGTACTTC. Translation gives CASSLGHQRETQYF.

The CDR3 spells CASSRLAQRGQGDTQYF. CDR3 in DNA: TGCGCCAGCAGCCGCCTGGCCCAGCGGGGGCAAGGAGATACGCAGTATTTT. The chain combines TRBV4-3 with TRBJ2-3; 8 bases fit TRBD2. The CDR3 extends over 17 amino acids. The germline V gene encodes CDR1 LGHNA and CDR2 YSLEER. V lost 4 bases to trimming and J lost 5 bases; unmatched junction nucleotides: 14.

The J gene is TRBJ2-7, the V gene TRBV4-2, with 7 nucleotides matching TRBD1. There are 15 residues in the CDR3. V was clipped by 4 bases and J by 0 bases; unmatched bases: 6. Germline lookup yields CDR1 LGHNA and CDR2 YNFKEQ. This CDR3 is CASSPRQGGSYEQYF. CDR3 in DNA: TGTGCCAGCAGCCCAAGACAGGGCGGCTCCTACGAGCAGTACTTC.

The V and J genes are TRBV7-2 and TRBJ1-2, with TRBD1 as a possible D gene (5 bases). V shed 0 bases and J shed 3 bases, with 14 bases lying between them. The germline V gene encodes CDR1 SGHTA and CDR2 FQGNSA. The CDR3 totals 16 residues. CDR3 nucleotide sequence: TGTGCCAGCAGCTTAGCGCTGGGGAGGGGCCACTATGGCTACACCTTC. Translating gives CASSLALGRGHYGYTF.

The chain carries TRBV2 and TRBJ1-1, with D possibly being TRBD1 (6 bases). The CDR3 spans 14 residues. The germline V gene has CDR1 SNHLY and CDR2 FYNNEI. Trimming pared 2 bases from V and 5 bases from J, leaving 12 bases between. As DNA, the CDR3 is TGTGCCAGCAGTGAACGCAGGGGCCGGACTGAAGCTTTCTTT. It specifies CASSERRGRTEAFF.

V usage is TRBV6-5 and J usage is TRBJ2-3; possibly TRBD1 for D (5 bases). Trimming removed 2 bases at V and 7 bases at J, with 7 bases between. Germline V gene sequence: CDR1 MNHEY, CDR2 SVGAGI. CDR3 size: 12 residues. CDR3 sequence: CASSYRGNTQYF. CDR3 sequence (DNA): TGTGCCAGCAGTTACAGGGGAAATACGCAGTATTTT.

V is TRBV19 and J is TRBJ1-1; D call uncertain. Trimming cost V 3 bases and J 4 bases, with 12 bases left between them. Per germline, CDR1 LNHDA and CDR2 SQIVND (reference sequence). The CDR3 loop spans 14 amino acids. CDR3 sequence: CASSISGFGTEAFF. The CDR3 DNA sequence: TGTGCCAGTAGTATTTCAGGTTTCGGCACTGAAGCTTTCTTT.

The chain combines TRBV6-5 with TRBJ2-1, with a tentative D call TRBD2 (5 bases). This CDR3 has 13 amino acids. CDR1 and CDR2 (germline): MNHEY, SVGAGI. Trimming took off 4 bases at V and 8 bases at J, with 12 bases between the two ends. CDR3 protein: CASSSLWRYEQFF. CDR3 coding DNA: TGTGCCAGCAGTTCCCTGTGGAGGTATGAGCAGTTCTTC.

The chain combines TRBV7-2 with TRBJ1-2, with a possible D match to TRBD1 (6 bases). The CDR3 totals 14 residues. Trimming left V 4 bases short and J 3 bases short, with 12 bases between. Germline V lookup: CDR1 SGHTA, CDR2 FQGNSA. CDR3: CASSSRQGYYGYTF. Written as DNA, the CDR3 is TGTGCCAGCAGCTCCCGGCAGGGGTACTATGGCTACACCTTC.

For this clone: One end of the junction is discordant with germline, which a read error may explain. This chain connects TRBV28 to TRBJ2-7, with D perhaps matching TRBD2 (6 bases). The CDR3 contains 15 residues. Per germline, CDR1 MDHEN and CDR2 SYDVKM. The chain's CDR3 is CASIPGRWDSYEQHF. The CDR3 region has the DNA TGTGCCAGCATTCCAGGCCGCTGGGACTCCTACGAGCAGCACTTC.

The CDR3 protein is CASSSPRSLIGQYSYEQYF. The CDR3 DNA is TGTGCCAGCAGTTCCCCCCGTTCGCTTATTGGACAGTACTCCTACGAGCAGTACTTC. The V call is TRBV28, the J call TRBJ2-7; perhaps TRBD1 as D (6 bases). Trimming left V 4 bases short and J 0 bases short, with 25 bases between. The CDR3 runs 19 residues. Germline loops: CDR1 MDHEN, CDR2 SYDVKM.

The CDR3 DNA sequence: TGCGCCAGCAGCCAAGATCTGGAGAGTCGGAATGGCTACACCTTC. As protein: CASSQDLESRNGYTF. The chain uses TRBV4-3 and TRBJ1-2; the D is unclear. The V gene's germline CDR1 is LGHNA and CDR2 YSLEER. The CDR3 is made up of 15 amino acids. The V end lost 0 bases, the J end lost 6 bases, and 14 bases lay between the germline ends.